Reported below is one TCR beta chain. The antigen remains undetermined. The sample comes from a study of cytomegalovirus exposure and HLA in healthy donors. V trimming: 5 bases; J trimming: 8 bases; junction bases outside the gene matches: 6. Germline CDR1 reads SEHNR; CDR2 reads FQNEAQ (reference sequence). The CDR3 has 15 amino acids. 60 Vbeta and 13 Jbeta primers were used in PCR. Sequenced by immunoSEQ multiplex PCR; TCRdb stores in-frame clones only, minus some. The table lists about 74,000 clones. Study-wide results and caveats: Most TCR beta V segments were productive about 87% or about 30% of the time in an earlier analysis. TCR beta V- and J-gene trimming was later associated with a missense DCLRE1C variant. The authors listed around 150 TCR beta chains as cytomegalovirus-associated.

The receptor's source is a female donor in good health and CMV-seropositive. The genes are TRBV7-9 and TRBJ2-1; 13 positions agree with TRBD2. The specimen sequenced was PBMCs. The CDR3, as DNA: TGTGCCAGCAGCCCTGGACTAGCGGGAGTACATGAGCAGTTCTTC. Translated: CASSPGLAGVHEQFF.